These T cell receptor beta chains were read from a single sample in a study of T-cell memory formation after mild COVID-19. TCRdb re-derived calls from the 5' RACE reads in MiXCR, one entry per CDR3 protein. The sample holds around 250,000 distinct CDR3 sequences, 16% seen once. The sequencing input was PBMCs or a T cell subset sorted from them (not recorded which). All receptors come from a man aged 18 to 35 who had mild COVID-19 (a few samples of this study predate the infection). Cell type and time point are not known. Both conserved end residues are trimmed from each CDR3. Each record gives: V gene, J gene, CDR3 protein.

>TRBV12-3/TRBV12-4|TRBJ1-6
ASKSGDSWDSPLH
>TRBV20-1|TRBJ1-3
SARVDTIY
>TRBV7-2|TRBJ2-1
ASSLVAGGYNEQF
>TRBV15|TRBJ1-1
ATSRTQNTEAF
>TRBV5-1|TRBJ2-1
ATSPDSSSYNEQF
>TRBV7-2|TRBJ2-2
ASTPGGLAGELF
>TRBV3-1|TRBJ1-1
ASSQGTAPNTEAF
>TRBV5-1|TRBJ2-2
ASSQNTGELF
>TRBV5-6|TRBJ1-2
ASSFGAYGYT
>TRBV12-3/TRBV12-4|TRBJ1-1
ASTSTWDTEAF
>TRBV4-1|TRBJ1-6
ASSQRQESSPLH
>TRBV2|TRBJ1-6
ASLVGVNSPLH
>TRBV18|TRBJ1-6
ASSLGRYNSPLH
>TRBV12-3/TRBV12-4|TRBJ1-3
ASTNSGNTIY
>TRBV20-1|TRBJ2-7
SAGFGGGREQY
>TRBV5-1|TRBJ2-4
ASSLGGEGNIQY
>TRBV15|TRBJ2-4
ATSRGPRLAKNIQY
>TRBV7-9|TRBJ2-5
ASSPQNLEETQY
>TRBV20-1|TRBJ2-5
SARVAGKETQY
>TRBV5-6|TRBJ2-6
ASSPTGDRANVLT
>TRBV4-1|TRBJ2-5
ASSQGGNQETQY
>TRBV7-8|TRBJ2-3
ASSFPGLLEDTQY
>TRBV28|TRBJ2-2
AIRTGATGELF
>TRBV12-3/TRBV12-4|TRBJ2-7
ASSSDWTGGITSYEQY
>TRBV11-2|TRBJ2-2
ASGQGAFTGELF
>TRBV29-1|TRBJ2-1
SATTGTASYNEQF
>TRBV7-9|TRBJ1-5
ASSTSTGGGQPQH
>TRBV4-3|TRBJ1-5
ASSRSRNQPQH
>TRBV2|TRBJ2-3
ALRGSPRLHTSTDTQY
>TRBV12-3/TRBV12-4|TRBJ2-7
ASSYYRIYEQY
>TRBV7-2|TRBJ1-2
ASSFLTNYGYT
>TRBV12-3/TRBV12-4|TRBJ2-1
ASSWGTRGEQF
>TRBV4-2|TRBJ2-3
ASNIGTGLEDTQY
>TRBV4-1|TRBJ2-2
ASSQESGSGTGELF
>TRBV28|TRBJ1-1
ASSPTFRRVEAF
>TRBV7-2|TRBJ2-6
ASSGRAGANVLT
>TRBV6-5|TRBJ2-3
ASSYFPSGGPDTQY
>TRBV3-1|TRBJ1-1
ASSQELGGRSNTEAF
>TRBV25-1|TRBJ1-2
ASSESVGGYT
>TRBV6-2/TRBV6-3|TRBJ1-6
ASIGGWNSPLH
>TRBV5-8|TRBJ1-1
ASSGGQGATLNTEAF
>TRBV6-2/TRBV6-3|TRBJ2-1
ASSLVGEQF
>TRBV7-6|TRBJ2-7
ASSSTSGGGYEQY
>TRBV29-1|TRBJ1-2
SAWTQGGSYT
>TRBV15|TRBJ2-7
ATSLTRGYEQY
>TRBV6-6|TRBJ2-1
ASRSTGGENEQF
>TRBV12-3/TRBV12-4|TRBJ1-2
ASGNREANYGYT
>TRBV14|TRBJ1-1
ASSLLNAEAF
>TRBV15|TRBJ2-5
ATSSVTGAGETQY
>TRBV12-3/TRBV12-4|TRBJ2-5
ASSLALTVQETQY
>TRBV12-3/TRBV12-4|TRBJ1-5
ASSLRDSNQPQH
>TRBV5-4|TRBJ2-7
ATTPDRATYEQY
>TRBV15|TRBJ1-6
ATSRFGTAYNSPLH